The 21 T cell receptor beta chains reported below all come from one sample, sequenced in a study of identical twins. TCRdb fed the 5' RACE reads into MiXCR, producing one record per CDR3 protein. This sample yields around 570,000 distinct CDR3 sequences, of which 9% to 10% are seen a single time; roughly 3% belongs to the top ten. Another study also made use of these data, one on yellow fever vaccine responses in identical twins.

The sequencing input was PBMCs. These receptor sequences come from a woman aged 18-29 years in good health.

The rearrangement joins TRBV27 to TRBJ2-5; tentative D call: TRBD2 (6 bases). V shed 0 bases and J shed 3 bases, with 11 bases lying between them. From germline, CDR1 is MNHEY and CDR2 SMNVEV (reference sequence). The CDR3 sequence is 15 residues long. The CDR3 sequence is CASSLSLGGEETQYF. The DNA for the CDR3 is TGTGCCAGCAGTTTATCGTTGGGGGGTGAAGAGACCCAGTACTTC.

This clonotype came up many times. The chain carries TRBV15 and TRBJ2-7; 9 positions agree with TRBD2. The CDR3 runs 15 residues. Unmatched junction bases numbered 0, after V lost 0 bases and J lost 0 bases. The germline V gene encodes CDR1 LNHNV and CDR2 YYDKDF (reference sequence). The CDR3 loop is CATSRDSGGSYEQYF. The CDR3 DNA reads as TGTGCCACCAGCAGAGATAGCGGGGGCTCCTACGAGCAGTACTTC.

This clonotype was detected many times. The chain employs TRBV24-1 and TRBJ2-3; 8 bases align to TRBD2. The V gene's germline CDR1 is KGHDR and CDR2 SFDVKD. J lost 4 bases, V lost 4 bases, and 6 bases had no gene match. There are 15 residues in the CDR3. The CDR3 region is CATSEPAGAPDTQYF. As DNA, the CDR3 is TGTGCCACCAGTGAACCAGCGGGAGCCCCAGATACGCAGTATTTT.

This clonotype appeared a few times. The chain joins TRBV7-2 to TRBJ2-7; perhaps TRBD2 as D (6 bases). The V gene's germline CDR1 is SGHTA and CDR2 FQGNSA. Trimming removed 0 bases at V and 2 bases at J, with 14 bases between. The CDR3 length is 16 residues. CDR3 coding DNA: TGTGCCAGCAGCTTAGCAGGTAGCGGAGCTACCTACGAGCAGTACTTC. Translating gives CASSLAGSGATYEQYF.

This clonotype showed up just a few times. CDR3 protein: CASSPMMTGNEQFF. The CDR3 nucleotides read TGTGCCAGCAGCCCCATGATGACGGGCAATGAGCAGTTCTTC. J is TRBJ2-1 and V is TRBV7-2; D is ambiguous. Trimming stripped 5 bases from V and 6 bases from J, with 14 bases between. Looked up from germline, CDR1 is SGHTA and CDR2 is FQGNSA. This CDR3 region has 14 residues.

This clonotype came up many times. The genes are TRBV4-2 and TRBJ2-1; D tentatively reads TRBD1 or TRBD2 (5 bases each). The CDR3 has 15 amino acids. CDR1 and CDR2 from the germline V gene are LGHNA and YNFKEQ. With 1 base removed from V and 8 bases from J, the gap between germline ends came to 15 bases. CDR3 bases: TGTGCCAGCAGCCAAGGAGGGCAGACAGTGGATGAGCAGTTCTTC. It specifies CASSQGGQTVDEQFF.

The table lists this clonotype with many counts. The chain carries TRBV29-1 and TRBJ1-1; D unresolved. Germline V gives CDR1 SQVTM, CDR2 ANQGSEA. This CDR3 has 12 amino acids. V gave up 2 bases and J gave up 3 bases, with 7 bases separating them. The CDR3 bases are TGCAGCGTTGAAATAGGGTACACTGAAGCTTTCTTT. It specifies CSVEIGYTEAFF. Looking up the rest from reference TRBV29-1 and TRBJ1-1 gives the full variable domain: SAVISQKPSRDICQRGTSLTIQCQVDSQVTMMFWYRQQPGQSLTLIATANQGSEATYESGFVIDKFPISRPNLTFSTLTVSNMSPEDSSIYLCSVEIGYTEAFFGQGTRLTVV.

This clonotype was seen repeatedly, ten times or more. This rearrangement joins TRBV19 to TRBJ2-7, with D hard to call. CDR3 length: 14 amino acids. Germline CDR1 and CDR2: LNHDA and SQIVND (reference sequence). V shed 9 bases and J shed 0 bases, with 15 bases lying between them. The CDR3 region has the DNA TGTGCCAGCCCCAAGACTCCAACCTCCTACGAGCAGTACTTC. Its protein product is CASPKTPTSYEQYF.

This clonotype came up many times. The chain recombines TRBV2 with TRBJ2-3; a weak D match, TRBD1 (6 bases). Trimming left V 5 bases short and J 0 bases short, with 12 bases between. Germline V lookup: CDR1 SNHLY, CDR2 FYNNEI. This CDR3 spans 15 amino acids. The CDR3 region is CASSPDRISTDTQYF. In DNA form, the CDR3 reads TGTGCCAGCAGTCCCGACAGGATTAGCACAGATACGCAGTATTTT.

The V gene is TRBV28, the J gene TRBJ2-1; no clear D. CDR3 length equals 16 residues. Between the trimmed V and J ends, which lost 3 bases and 2 bases, there was a span of 14 bases. Per germline, CDR1 MDHEN and CDR2 SYDVKM. CDR3 in DNA: TGTGCCAGCAGTTTCTCGGACGAAGAGCCCTACAATGAGCAGTTCTTC. It codes for CASSFSDEEPYNEQFF.

This clonotype was seen more than once but under ten times. The chain combines TRBV5-1 with TRBJ2-5, with 8 bases fitting TRBD2. Germline V gene data show CDR1 as SGHRS and CDR2 as YFSETQ. The CDR3 is 15 amino acids. J lost 4 bases, V lost 0 bases, and 5 bases had no gene match. The chain's CDR3 is CASSLAGGDGETQYF. The CDR3 DNA reads TGCGCCAGCAGCTTGGCGGGAGGGGACGGAGAGACCCAGTACTTC.

This clonotype was seen only once. The conserved final phenylalanine or tryptophan is absent from the CDR3, which likely points to a read error. This rearrangement joins TRBV14 to TRBJ2-1; 7 bases fit TRBD1. The V segment lost 4 bases and the J segment 5 bases; nucleotides outside the gene matches: 11. Germline V gene sequence: CDR1 SGHDN, CDR2 FVKESK. The CDR3 has 16 amino acids. The CDR3 protein is CASSLVGTVAHNEQFL. As DNA, the CDR3 is TGTGCCAGCAGCCTGGTCGGGACAGTGGCCCACAATGAGCAGTTCTTA.

This clonotype was observed a handful of times. V usage is TRBV29-1 and J usage is TRBJ2-1, with TRBD2 identical over 10 bases. The CDR3 contains 14 residues. The germline V gene has CDR1 SQVTM and CDR2 ANQGSEA. Trimming at V came to 7 bases and at J to 7 bases, leaving 10 bases not matched to a gene. The CDR3: CSAPAAGGWNEQFF. Written as DNA, the CDR3 is TGCAGCGCCCCGGCAGCGGGGGGGTGGAATGAGCAGTTCTTC.

This clonotype was picked up a small number of times. The V call is TRBV30, the J call TRBJ1-1; D might be TRBD1 (5 bases). The CDR3 spans 13 residues. Germline assignment: CDR1 GTSNPN and CDR2 SVGIG (reference sequence). V lost 1 base and J lost 5, with 11 bases in between. The CDR3 is CAWSGQGSTEAFF. DNA for the CDR3: TGTGCCTGGAGTGGTCAGGGTTCGACTGAAGCTTTCTTT.

This clonotype was observed many times. The gene calls are TRBV5-1 and TRBJ1-2; D is unresolved. CDR1 and CDR2 (germline): SGHRS, YFSETQ. The CDR3 runs 14 residues. Deletions cut 0 bases from V and 6 bases from J, with 12 bases between. The CDR3, as DNA: TGCGCCAGCAGCTTGGGCGTCGGGGTGAATGGCTACACCTTC. It translates to CASSLGVGVNGYTF.

The chain is built from TRBV6-1 and TRBJ1-4, with 7 bases fitting TRBD1. Germline CDR1 MNHNS, CDR2 SASEGT. J lost 5 bases, V lost 9 bases, and 6 bases had no gene match. This CDR3 comprises 13 residues. Written as DNA, the CDR3 is TGTGCCAGTCGTCAGGGGGAGAATGAAAAACTGTTTTTT. This sequence encodes CASRQGENEKLFF.

This clonotype has just a few counts. V is TRBV29-1 and J is TRBJ2-3, with 12 nucleotides matching TRBD2. This CDR3 has 15 residues. Losses at the gene ends were 3 bases for V and 5 bases for J; bases not matched to a gene: 6. Germline V gene sequence: CDR1 SQVTM, CDR2 ANQGSEA. CDR3 sequence (DNA): TGCAGCGTTGAGGAGACTAGCGGGAGTTTAGATACGCAGTATTTT. Its protein is CSVEETSGSLDTQYF.

The chain is built from TRBV5-1 and TRBJ2-5, with TRBD2 as a possible D gene (6 bases). The CDR3 contains 13 residues. Trimming removed 7 bases from V and 5 bases from J, with 15 bases in between. Looked up from germline, CDR1 is SGHRS and CDR2 is YFSETQ. The CDR3 nucleotides are TGCGCCAGCGGGAACGGGGGAGGTGAGACCCAGTACTTC. This translates into CASGNGGGETQYF.

This clonotype was counted a few times. The chain links TRBV6-4 to TRBJ2-1; 10 bases fit TRBD1. CDR3 size: 15 residues. Trimming cost V 8 bases and J 3 bases; bases outside gene matches: 7. Germline V gene sequence: CDR1 MRHNA, CDR2 SNTAGT. The CDR3: CASSAGTGDYNEQFF. DNA of the CDR3: TGTGCCAGCTCAGCAGGGACAGGGGACTACAATGAGCAGTTCTTC.

This clonotype was detected ten times or more. The chain joins TRBV10-3 to TRBJ2-7, with 8 positions matching TRBD1. V shed 8 bases, J shed 1 base, and the junction held 10 bases outside the gene matches. Per the germline V gene, CDR1 is ENHRY and CDR2 is SYGVKD. CDR3 length: 15 residues. CDR3 region: CAIEEGRDRSYEQYF. The CDR3 DNA sequence: TGTGCCATCGAGGAAGGTCGGGACAGGTCCTACGAGCAGTACTTC.

This clonotype appeared many times. The chain carries TRBV7-6 and TRBJ2-3, with D maybe TRBD2 (6 bases). The length of the CDR3 is 19 residues. Germline assignment: CDR1 SGHVS and CDR2 FNYEAQ. With 5 bases removed from V and 8 bases from J, the gap between germline ends came to 32 bases. The CDR3 sequence is CASSQYGATRGPGMGTQYF. Written as DNA, the CDR3 is TGTGCCAGCAGCCAATACGGGGCGACGCGGGGTCCGGGAATGGGTACGCAGTATTTT.